Shown below are 26 T cell receptor beta chains from a single sample sequenced in a study of healthy donors' naive CD4 and CD8 T cells. A linear amplification protocol produced the TCR libraries from roughly 550 ng of total RNA. TCRdb reanalysed the reads using MiXCR and keeps one entry per CDR3 protein. The data show about 180,000 distinct CDR3 sequences, over 60% seen once. The sample taken for sequencing was naive CD4+ and CD8+ T cells sorted from blood, pooled from several donors. The receptors were sampled from a pool of human donors in good health; the sample pools cells from several healthy donors.

This sequence joins TRBV7-9 and TRBJ2-5; 7 nucleotides align to TRBD1. There are 15 residues in the CDR3. Germline V gene data show CDR1 as SEHNR and CDR2 as FQNEAQ (reference sequence). The V and J ends lost 5 bases and 5 bases, in that order; junction bases with no gene match: 11. The CDR3 spells CASSPDQGVLETQYF. The CDR3 DNA follows: TGTGCCAGCAGCCCAGACCAGGGGGTGTTGGAGACCCAGTACTTC.

Concerning this clonotype: One end of the junction does not line up with germline, which may come from a read error. V is TRBV5-1 and J is TRBJ1-2; D not certain. This CDR3 is 16 amino acids long. The germline V gene encodes CDR1 SGHRS and CDR2 YFSETQ. The CDR3 sequence is CASSEIDGRSNYGYTF. Here the CDR3 DNA reads TGCGCCAGCAGCGAAATCGATGGAAGGTCTAACTATGGCTACACCTTT.

The rearrangement uses TRBV12-3 or TRBV12-4 and TRBJ2-1; TRBD1 aligns across 7 bases. The CDR3 loop spans 16 amino acids. V trimming: 5 bases; J trimming: 3 bases; junction bases outside the gene matches: 10. CDR3 amino acids: CASSRPGTEVYNEQFF. In DNA, the CDR3 is TGTGCCAGCAGTAGACCCGGGACAGAAGTCTACAATGAGCAGTTCTTC.

This chain connects TRBV15 to TRBJ2-3; D unclear. Between the trimmed V and J ends, which lost 0 bases and 5 bases, there was a span of 6 bases. The CDR3 runs to 13 residues. Per germline, CDR1 LNHNV and CDR2 YYDKDF (reference sequence). The chain's CDR3 is CATSRDLVDTQYF. The CDR3, as DNA: TGTGCCACCAGCAGAGATCTGGTAGATACGCAGTATTTT.

The CDR3 is CASTLGPSREQYF. The CDR3 DNA reads TGTGCCAGCACCCTAGGACCCTCGAGGGAGCAGTACTTC. This sequence joins TRBV6-5 and TRBJ2-7; no clear D. The V gene lost 7 bases and the J gene lost 7 bases, with 17 bases spanning the gap. Germline V gives CDR1 MNHEY, CDR2 SVGAGI. This CDR3 comprises 13 residues.

The sample holds a few counts of this clonotype. This chain joins TRBV6-5 and TRBJ1-1, with D possibly being TRBD1 (5 bases). V shed 5 bases and J shed 4 bases, with 17 bases lying between them. Looked up from germline, CDR1 is MNHEY and CDR2 is SVGAGI. This CDR3 spans 15 amino acids. The CDR3 is CASSEGPLAGTEAFF. CDR3 nucleotide sequence: TGTGCCAGCAGTGAGGGACCCCTAGCCGGCACTGAAGCTTTCTTT.

The count of this clonotype is one. The chain uses TRBV11-2 and TRBJ2-7; 8 nucleotides match TRBD1. The junction had 3 bases not matched to a gene; V was cut back by 2 bases and J by 3 bases. CDR1 is SGHAT, CDR2 FQNNGV, per germline. This CDR3 is built from 14 residues. DNA for the CDR3: TGTGCCAGCAGCTTATCAGGGGGCGGCTACGAGCAGTACTTC. Translated: CASSLSGGGYEQYF.

The V gene is TRBV29-1, the J gene TRBJ2-3; TRBD2 matches 9 bases. This CDR3 is 15 amino acids long. The J segment lost 1 base and the V segment lost 7 bases, leaving 9 bases of the junction unmatched. Germline CDR1 SQVTM, CDR2 ANQGSEA. The DNA for the CDR3 is TGCAGCGCTCCAAGGGGCGGGGGGGGCACAGATACGCAGTATTTT. Translated, it gives CSAPRGGGGTDTQYF.

J is TRBJ1-6 and V is TRBV19; unclear D gene. The V end was cut by 3 bases, the J end by 4 bases, with 4 bases between. CDR1 and CDR2 (germline): LNHDA, SQIVND (reference sequence). The CDR3 runs to 13 residues. CDR3 nucleotides: TGTGCCAGTAGTATGAAGTATAATTCACCCCTCCACTTT. Translating it yields CASSMKYNSPLHF.

The V call is TRBV29-1, the J call TRBJ2-1, with a weak D call TRBD2 (5 bases). Trimming took 4 bases from V and 9 from J, leaving 16 bases between them. Germline V CDR1 and CDR2: SQVTM, ANQGSEA. The CDR3 has 13 residues. DNA for the CDR3: TGCAGCGTTGCCGAGGGTAGCCTGGGTGAGCAGTTCTTC. Residues: CSVAEGSLGEQFF.

The V and J genes are TRBV29-1 and TRBJ1-3; D is uncertain. The CDR3 spans 14 residues. The V gene's germline CDR1 is SQVTM and CDR2 ANQGSEA. V was trimmed by 3 bases and J by 0 bases, leaving 9 bases between them. CDR3 in DNA: TGCAGCGTTGATTTCGCAGGCTCTGGAAACACCATATATTTT. Its translation is CSVDFAGSGNTIYF.

This chain links TRBV29-1 with TRBJ1-1; D gene ambiguous. V shed 6 bases and J shed 2 bases, with 25 bases lying between them. The CDR3 length is 17 residues. Germline lookup yields CDR1 SQVTM and CDR2 ANQGSEA. The CDR3 DNA follows: TGCAGCGTCGGTGGCAGCGGACCATTAGTGCAAAACACTGAAGCTTTCTTT. Translation gives CSVGGSGPLVQNTEAFF.

As DNA, the CDR3 is TGCAGCGTTGTGACCCCAAACTCTGGAAACACCATATATTTT. As protein: CSVVTPNSGNTIYF. The chain uses TRBV29-1 and TRBJ1-3; D is ambiguous. This CDR3 spans 14 amino acids. Trimming removed 4 bases at V and 0 bases at J, with 10 bases between. From germline, CDR1 is SQVTM and CDR2 ANQGSEA. Based on the CDR3 plus reference TRBV29-1 and TRBJ1-3, the full variable domain is SAVISQKPSRDICQRGTSLTIQCQVDSQVTMMFWYRQQPGQSLTLIATANQGSEATYESGFVIDKFPISRPNLTFSTLTVSNMSPEDSSIYLCSVVTPNSGNTIYFGEGSWLTVV.

This clonotype was detected once. The V and J genes are TRBV7-8 and TRBJ2-1; a weak D match, TRBD1 (5 bases). V lost 5 bases, J lost 9 bases, and 11 bases lay in between. Looked up from germline, CDR1 is SGHVS and CDR2 is FQNEAQ. This CDR3 has 12 residues. CDR3 in DNA: TGTGCCAGCAGCATGGACAAAGCTGAGCAGTTCTTC. Translated: CASSMDKAEQFF.

This chain uses TRBV11-2 with TRBJ2-1; tentative D call: TRBD2 (6 bases). The length of the CDR3 is 16 residues. CDR1 SGHAT and CDR2 FQNNGV come from the germline V gene. Trimming took 5 bases from V and 0 from J, leaving 14 bases between them. The CDR3 DNA is TGTGCCAGCAGCCCATGGGGCGGGGACTCCTACAATGAGCAGTTCTTC. Translating it yields CASSPWGGDSYNEQFF.

This clonotype came up once. This chain uses TRBV19 with TRBJ2-1; a weak D match, TRBD2 (6 bases). The CDR3 spans 14 residues. Trimming took off 5 bases at V and 5 bases at J, with 13 bases between the two ends. The V gene's germline CDR1 is LNHDA and CDR2 SQIVND (reference sequence). This CDR3 reads CASSDTSLHNEQFF. The CDR3 bases are TGTGCCAGTAGTGATACTAGCCTGCACAATGAGCAGTTCTTC. The complete variable domain, with remaining parts taken from reference TRBV19 and TRBJ2-1, reads DGGITQSPKYLFRKEGQNVTLSCEQNLNHDAMYWYRQDPGQGLRLIYYSQIVNDFQKGDIAEGYSVSREKKESFPLTVTSAQKNPTAFYLCASSDTSLHNEQFFGPGTRLTVL.

V and J are TRBV29-1 and TRBJ1-3; perhaps TRBD1 as D (5 bases). The CDR3 is made up of 12 amino acids. Trimming stripped 6 bases from V and 4 bases from J, with 10 bases between. Germline V gene lookup returns CDR1 SQVTM and CDR2 ANQGSEA. The CDR3: CSVEQDGNTIYF. The CDR3 DNA reads TGCAGCGTCGAACAGGACGGAAACACCATATATTTT.

The chain has TRBV19 and TRBJ2-2; the match to TRBD1 covers 9 bases. Germline V CDR1 and CDR2: LNHDA, SQIVND (reference sequence). The CDR3 contains 16 residues. The V and J ends lost 2 bases and 6 bases, in that order; junction bases with no gene match: 7. CDR3 sequence (DNA): TGTGCCAGTAGTATACTTGGGACAGGGTTGCCCGGGGAGCTGTTTTTT. It encodes CASSILGTGLPGELFF.

V gene TRBV27 combines with J gene TRBJ1-2, with D unresolved. Per the germline V gene, CDR1 is MNHEY and CDR2 is SMNVEV (reference sequence). This CDR3 comprises 12 residues. Trimming removed 3 bases from V and 5 bases from J, with 7 bases in between. CDR3 in DNA: TGTGCCAGCAGTTTGGAGTTTTATGGCTACACCTTC. This gives the protein CASSLEFYGYTF.

This clonotype was seen only a few times. The CDR3 DNA is TGTGCCAGCAGTTACGGGACAGGGGCTGAAGCTTTCTTT. It specifies CASSYGTGAEAFF. V and J are TRBV6-6 and TRBJ1-1, with 10 bases fitting TRBD1. CDR3 length equals 13 residues. Germline assignment: CDR1 MNHNY and CDR2 SVGAGI (reference sequence). The V segment lost 2 bases and the J segment 6 bases; nucleotides outside the gene matches: 0.

The chain recombines TRBV29-1 with TRBJ1-1, with D hard to call. Germline V lookup: CDR1 SQVTM, CDR2 ANQGSEA. Trimming cost V 4 bases and J 4 bases, with 10 bases left between them. The CDR3 contains 12 residues. CDR3 DNA: TGCAGCGTTGTGCCCGGACGCACTGAAGCTTTCTTT. Translating it yields CSVVPGRTEAFF.

This rearrangement joins TRBV19 to TRBJ2-3, with D possibly being TRBD1 (6 bases). CDR3 length: 15 amino acids. The V gene's germline CDR1 is LNHDA and CDR2 SQIVND (reference sequence). V lost 8 bases and J 2 bases, leaving 17 bases between the germline ends. The CDR3 DNA reads as TGTGCCAGTTGCACGGAGGACAGACTCACAGATACGCAGTATTTT. Translating gives CASCTEDRLTDTQYF. The whole variable domain, remainder taken from reference TRBV19 and TRBJ2-3, is DGGITQSPKYLFRKEGQNVTLSCEQNLNHDAMYWYRQDPGQGLRLIYYSQIVNDFQKGDIAEGYSVSREKKESFPLTVTSAQKNPTAFYLCASCTEDRLTDTQYFGPGTRLTVL.

A single count supports this clonotype. The gene calls are TRBV13 and TRBJ1-2; the match to TRBD1 covers 7 bases. With V trimmed by 5 bases and J by 4 bases, 7 bases remained unmatched. Germline assignment: CDR1 PRHDT and CDR2 FYEKMQ (reference sequence). The CDR3 covers 14 residues. In nucleotides, the CDR3 is TGTGCCAGCAGCCAAGGGACAGTTTTCTATGGCTACACCTTC. This gives the protein CASSQGTVFYGYTF.

The V and J genes are TRBV15 and TRBJ2-3; D remains unclear. This CDR3 region has 15 residues. Between the trimmed V and J ends, which lost 2 bases and 1 base, there was a span of 10 bases. Germline V gene data show CDR1 as LNHNV and CDR2 as YYDKDF (reference sequence). The CDR3 nucleotides read TGTGCCACCAGCAGACTCGACGCGCGCACAGATACGCAGTATTTT. Its protein is CATSRLDARTDTQYF.

In its sample, this clonotype was seen a few times. V gene TRBV29-1 combines with J gene TRBJ2-5, with a tentative D call TRBD1 (5 bases). Germline V gives CDR1 SQVTM, CDR2 ANQGSEA. CDR3 length: 12 amino acids. The V and J ends lost 3 bases and 3 bases respectively, with 8 bases between them. The DNA of the CDR3 is TGCAGCGTTGATAGGGGCGAAGAGACCCAGTACTTC. It codes for CSVDRGEETQYF.

The chain links TRBV4-3 to TRBJ2-1; D uncertain. Germline V gene sequence: CDR1 LGHNA, CDR2 YSLEER. The CDR3 is made up of 14 amino acids. The ends were cut back, 6 bases at V and 5 bases at J, with 14 bases in the middle. The CDR3 sequence: CASRAGGWDNEQFF. The CDR3 coding sequence is TGCGCCAGCAGGGCCGGCGGCTGGGACAATGAGCAGTTCTTC.